Described below is a single T cell receptor (beta chain) sequence and its context. The record originates from a study of blood T cell repertoires in COVID-19. Study context: The samples span acute and convalescent COVID-19 from the United States, Italy and Spain. T cells, B-cell-depleted T cells, or PBMCs provided the cDNA or gDNA that served as material.

Sequencing used immunoSEQ multiplex PCR; TCRdb keeps in-frame clones, though not all of them. The sample records about 190,000 clones, approximately 84% being singletons. Trimming took off 0 bases at V and 0 bases at J, with 22 bases between the two ends. From germline, CDR1 is SGDLS and CDR2 YYNGEE. This CDR3 is 20 amino acids long. Recovery meant two consecutive negative NP/OP PCR tests, professional clearance, or resolved symptoms. What was sequenced was PBMCs or T cells enriched from blood (not recorded which). The origin of this receptor is a woman aged 25 to 39 who had recovered from COVID-19. The chain has TRBV9 and TRBJ2-4; D possibly corresponds to TRBD2 (5 bases). The CDR3 region has the DNA TGTGCCAGCAGCGTAGGCCTCGGGAAGGGAGTCATGTCAGCCAAAAACATTCAGTACTTC. Encoded protein: CASSVGLGKGVMSAKNIQYF.